Each of the 2 T cell receptor beta chains below was sequenced from the same sample in a study of T cells in Graves' hyperthyroidism and ophthalmopathy. TCR beta CDR3 regions were amplified from RNA. The TCR CDR3 first-round RT-PCR relied on the HTBI primer set. TCRdb re-called the multiplex PCR reads with MiXCR, one entry per CDR3 protein. The sample shows 250,000 to 350,000 distinct CDR3 sequences, about 15% of them seen only once. Sample: blood. The source of these receptors is a woman aged 60-75 years with Graves' ophthalmopathy.

As regards this clonotype: This may be a read error, as it is one base from a much larger clone. The chain uses TRBV11-2 and TRBJ2-5, with D maybe TRBD1 (6 bases). CDR3 length: 16 residues. V was clipped by 4 bases and J by 5 bases, with 20 bases between them. From germline, CDR1 is SGHAT and CDR2 FQNNGV. CDR3 region: CASSSHSPTTGETQYF. The DNA of the CDR3 is TGTGCCAGCAGCTCCCATAGCCCTACCACAGGGGAGACCCAGTACTTC.

This clonotype appeared many times. The gene calls are TRBV29-1 and TRBJ1-1; possibly TRBD1 for D (5 bases). The CDR3 covers 14 residues. Germline lookup yields CDR1 SQVTM and CDR2 ANQGSEA. V dropped 2 bases and J dropped 0 bases, with 10 bases sitting between them. CDR3 nucleotide sequence: TGCAGCGTTGAAAGGGAGACAGTGAACACTGAAGCTTTCTTT. Translating gives CSVERETVNTEAFF.